These T cell receptor beta chains were read from a single sample in a study of blood T cells in healthy people across ages. TCRdb reprocessed the 5' RACE reads with MiXCR, giving one entry per CDR3 protein. The sample has 1.5 million or so distinct CDR3 sequences, roughly 40% seen once; the top ten hold approximately 7.9%. The sequenced sample was blood. These receptors came from a woman between 18 and 29 years old in good health. Both conserved end residues are part of each CDR3. The D gene is left open where the match is weak. The size field is filled for only some rows; it gives once, few, many or a size class.

J gene	D gene	V gene	clone size	CDR3 DNA	CDR3 protein
TRBJ1-5	-	TRBV25-1	few	TGTGCCAGCAGTGGGGGAGATGGCAATCAGCCCCAGCATTTT	CASSGGDGNQPQHF
TRBJ2-1	TRBD2	TRBV12-3/TRBV12-4	few	TGTGCCAGCCAACGGGCTAGCGGCCAATACAATGAGCAGTTCTTC	CASQRASGQYNEQFF
TRBJ2-7	-	TRBV12-3/TRBV12-4	-	TGTGCCAGCAGTTTACGACCAGGGCCCGTCGGAGCCTACGAGCAGTACTTC	CASSLRPGPVGAYEQYF
TRBJ2-7	-	TRBV20-1	-	TGCAGTGCCACGCAGGGTGTCTCCTACGAGCAGTACTTC	CSATQGVSYEQYF
TRBJ1-1	TRBD1	TRBV7-8	-	TGTGCCAGCAGCGCGGGACAGGAGAACACTGAAGCTTTCTTT	CASSAGQENTEAFF
TRBJ1-2	TRBD1	TRBV6-6	-	TGTGCCAGCAGTTCCCGGGACAGCAACTATGGCTACACCTTC	CASSSRDSNYGYTF
TRBJ1-5	-	TRBV12-3/TRBV12-4	-	TGTGCCAGCACCCGTTCGGGGGACCTACAGCCCCAGCATTTT	CASTRSGDLQPQHF
TRBJ1-2	-	TRBV15	-	TGTGCCACCAGCAGAGATCAGACTAGAGAGGTCCCAGAGGGCTACACCTTC	CATSRDQTREVPEGYTF
TRBJ2-7	TRBD2	TRBV3-1	-	TGTGCCAGCAGCCAATGGGCTAGCGGGGGGGGTTACGAGCAGTACTTC	CASSQWASGGGYEQYF
TRBJ2-1	-	TRBV7-2	-	TGTGCCAGCAGCTTAAACCCCCCGAAGGAACTTGATGAGCAGTTCTTC	CASSLNPPKELDEQFF
TRBJ2-1	TRBD2	TRBV20-1	-	TGCAGTGCTATGGGGGGGGAGTCTATGGATGAGCAGTTCTTC	CSAMGGESMDEQFF
TRBJ2-3	TRBD2	TRBV9	-	TGTGCCAGCAGCGTACAGGCGGGAGGTGAGGATACGCAGTATTTT	CASSVQAGGEDTQYF
TRBJ2-7	-	TRBV6-6	-	TGTGCCGGCAGCTCCCAGGACGGCTACAATGAGCAGTACTTC	CAGSSQDGYNEQYF
TRBJ2-3	-	TRBV24-1	many	TGTGCCACCGAAGACAGGAGCACAGATACGCAGTATTTT	CATEDRSTDTQYF
TRBJ1-1	TRBD1	TRBV5-1	-	TGCGCCAGCAAGGAAACAGGGGGCTATCCCGGCACTGAAGCTTTCTTT	CASKETGGYPGTEAFF
TRBJ2-3	-	TRBV7-2	-	TGTGCCAGCAGCAACGTCATGGCCGATACGCAGTATTTT	CASSNVMADTQYF
TRBJ2-7	TRBD2	TRBV20-1	-	TGCAGTGCTAGAGTCGGAGGTACTAGCGGGGGGGCCTACGAGCAGTACTTC	CSARVGGTSGGAYEQYF
TRBJ2-1	TRBD2	TRBV6-1	few	TGTGCCAGCAGCTCTAGCGGGGGGGCCTGGAATGAGCAGTTCTTC	CASSSSGGAWNEQFF
TRBJ2-1	TRBD1	TRBV6-2/TRBV6-3	few	TGTGCCAGCAGGGATGACAGGGACGAATACAATGAGCAGTTCTTC	CASRDDRDEYNEQFF
TRBJ2-6	-	TRBV6-5	-	TGTGCCAGCAGTTCCCACAGGGCTGGGGCCAACGTCCTGACTTTC	CASSSHRAGANVLTF
TRBJ2-3	-	TRBV21-1	once	TGTGCCAGCAGCAAAGACGTAACCGAGGGTACGCAGTATTTT	CASSKDVTEGTQYF
TRBJ2-3	-	TRBV9	-	TGTGCCAGCAGCGTATCGAATGTAGAGCTGGCCTTGAAGGATACGCAGTATTTT	CASSVSNVELALKDTQYF
TRBJ2-7	-	TRBV27	-	TGTGCCAGCAGTTTAAGAGCAACCTACGAGCAGTACTTC	CASSLRATYEQYF
TRBJ1-1	-	TRBV6-2/TRBV6-3	-	TGTGCCAGCAGTTACAGGGACATCAGCACTGAAGCTTTCTTT	CASSYRDISTEAFF
TRBJ2-1	TRBD1	TRBV20-1	-	TGCAGTGCTAGAGATGGGACAGGGGACTCCTACAATGAGCAGTTCTTC	CSARDGTGDSYNEQFF
TRBJ2-3	TRBD2	TRBV7-9	few	TGTGCCAGCAGCTTGAACGGACCAGCGGGAGTAACGGATACGCAGTATTTT	CASSLNGPAGVTDTQYF
TRBJ1-1	-	TRBV11-2	-	TGTGCCAGCAGCTTGGCTAGATCCATGAACACTGAAGCTTTCTTT	CASSLARSMNTEAFF
TRBJ1-4	-	TRBV4-1	-	TGCGCCAGCAGCCCACGCTCGGACGGGAATGAAAAACTGTTTTTT	CASSPRSDGNEKLFF
TRBJ1-1	-	TRBV29-1	-	TGCAGCGTTGGAGGTCAGCCAGAAGCTTTCTTT	CSVGGQPEAFF
TRBJ2-1	-	TRBV6-6	few	TGTGCCAGCATTTCCGGGAATGAGCAGTTCTTC	CASISGNEQFF
TRBJ2-3	TRBD2	TRBV10-3	many	TGTGCCATCAGTGAGACCTCCCGGACTAGCGGGGGGGGCGCAGATACGCAGTATTTT	CAISETSRTSGGGADTQYF
TRBJ2-5	-	TRBV7-2	-	TGTGCCAGCAGCTGGGGTCGGAGCGGCCCAGAGACCCAGTACTTC	CASSWGRSGPETQYF
TRBJ2-1	-	TRBV7-8	few	TGTGCCAGCAGCTTAGACCCTTTAGGGGCGGGGGCTTACAATGAGCAGTTCTTC	CASSLDPLGAGAYNEQFF
TRBJ1-2	TRBD1	TRBV27	many	TGTGCCAGCAGAGGGACAGGGGGGGGAGGCTACACCTTC	CASRGTGGGGYTF
TRBJ2-7	-	TRBV27	-	TGTACCAGCAGTTTATCGACAGGTTCCGAGCAGTACTTC	CTSSLSTGSEQYF
TRBJ2-3	TRBD2	TRBV20-1	-	TGCAGTGCTCGGATAAGCGGGACTAGCACAGATACGCAGTATTTT	CSARISGTSTDTQYF
TRBJ2-2	-	TRBV5-1	few	TGCGCCAGCAGCTTACAGGTGGACACCGGGGAGCTGTTTTTT	CASSLQVDTGELFF
TRBJ2-7	-	TRBV7-9	few	TGTGCCAGCAGTCCCGGGACCAGTTACGGGCAGTACTTC	CASSPGTSYGQYF
TRBJ2-3	-	TRBV25-1	-	TGTGCCAGCTTCGAAAGTACGCAGTATTTT	CASFESTQYF
TRBJ1-1	-	TRBV5-1	-	TGCGCCAGCAAGAAGGACCCCGACACTGAAGCTTTCTTT	CASKKDPDTEAFF
TRBJ2-7	-	TRBV28	-	TGTGCCAGCAGTTTGTCCCCCCTCTCCTACGAGCAGTACTTC	CASSLSPLSYEQYF
TRBJ2-7	-	TRBV20-1	-	TGCAGTGCTAGAGATATAGGGAGCTCCTACGAGCAGTACTTC	CSARDIGSSYEQYF